What follows describes a single T cell receptor (beta chain). Its specific antigen is unknown. No qualities accompany the bases; no much larger clone lies one base away. Hyperthyroidism patients were newly diagnosed, with disease duration under 2 months, and aged 18 to 65 years. Patients with uncontrolled infections, other autoimmune diseases, pregnancy or lactation were excluded. Diagnoses were established on the basis of clinical symptoms, serum thyroxine and TRAb, thyroid ultrasound, and orbital computed tomography. Blood from progressor patients was collected at the time of first diagnosis with hyperthyroidism, before any ophthalmopathy symptoms had appeared. PBMCs were isolated from 7.5 to 10 ml of fresh peripheral blood by Ficoll-Paque density gradient centrifugation. Patients classed as progressors first received a Graves' hyperthyroidism diagnosis and then went on to develop ophthalmopathy during follow-up. Total RNA was extracted with Trizol reagent, and quality was checked on an Agilent 2100 Bioanalyzer.

V is pared back by 5 bases and J by 0 bases, with 13 bases lying between the germline termini. According to the germline V gene (reference sequence), CDR1 reads SEHNR and CDR2 reads FQNEAQ. Spanning cysteine to phenylalanine, the CDR3 consists of 15 amino acids. This entry keeps only the CDR3 DNA: 45 bases, framed from base 1. These data are taken from a study of T cells in Graves' hyperthyroidism and ophthalmopathy (dated by TCRdb to between 2018 and 2021). With regard to the full study: Peripheral blood samples were taken at the time of initial diagnosis, prior to any treatment. An independent validation cohort of fewer than 20 hyperthyroidism patients and 15 or so patients who later progressed to ophthalmopathy tested prospective prediction of ophthalmopathy. Thyroid tissue and blood T-cell repertoires from roughly 6 Graves' hyperthyroidism patients were also compared in the study. The 75 to 100 discovery patients were divided at random into training and test sets in a 7:3 ratio. After sampling, hyperthyroidism patients received methimazole starting at 30 mg daily, and ophthalmopathy patients received high-dose intravenous methylprednisolone. According to the paper, TCR Vbeta CDR3 sequencing was carried out on over 130 peripheral blood samples, which came from some 41 ophthalmopathy, approximately 72 hyperthyroidism and 17 progressor patients. TCR V-J signatures able to tell the groups apart were searched for in a discovery cohort of 100 patients, of whom around 43 had Graves' ophthalmopathy and more than 55 had stable Graves' hyperthyroidism.

The TCR beta CDR3 regions were amplified from the RNA transcripts. For the first round of RT-PCR on the TCR CDR3, the HTBI primer set was used together with the Qiagen OneStep RT-PCR kit. Libraries were constructed in a second round of multiplex PCR, after which size selection and purification were carried out. Sequencing of the libraries was done on an Illumina HiSeq2000 using paired-end 100 bp reads. The source study handled its data this way. SOAPnuke was used to process the raw data, with reads discarded if the reads contained adapters or uncalled bases, had a mean Phred below 15, or lacked an exact constant-primer or identifier match. High-quality paired reads were merged with COPE v1.2.5, and unique nucleotide sequences were defined as clonotypes. MiTCR v1.1 was used to align the clonotypes against IMGT TRBV, TRBD and TRBJ reference segments. Only V-J combinations with frequency above 0.0001, covering about 99% of repertoires, were analysed. The TCS score was defined as the ratio of F50 (clonal expansion) to E x V (chaos), calculated using BLOSUM62-based TCRdist between CDR3 peptides within each V-J. Welch's t-statistics and random forest reduced around 550 V-J features to 13, which were used in a naive Bayes classifier (R e1071). TCRdb's own reprocessing of the public reads used fastp at Q25 and MiXCR and kept productive beta chains. Identical CDR3 proteins give one entry, which carries the most common genes and DNA. TCRdb's processing, not the authors' own work, is the source of the V and J calls. This sample gives 690,000 or so distinct CDR3 sequences in total; over 15% of them show up just once. The ten biggest clones cover about a sixth of the sample.

General conclusions and limits of the study: A 13 V-J signature model separated ophthalmopathy from stable hyperthyroidism, with approximately 87% sensitivity and just under 84% specificity in cross-validation and 80%/75% in testing. No statistical method was used to set the sample size in advance, and investigators knew the group allocation. Blood samples also contained most of the expanded thyroid clonotypes (frequency above 0.001), which suggests that blood repertoires may reflect thyroid immune responses. In validation, the model predicted progression to ophthalmopathy with 60% to 71% sensitivity and about 73% specificity, a median of roughly seven months before onset.

Sequences were obtained from blood. The rearrangement combines TRBV7-9 with TRBJ1-1, with a weak D call of TRBD1 (5 bases match). The origin of this receptor is a woman aged 50 to 60 with Graves' hyperthyroidism that later progressed to Graves' ophthalmopathy. The CDR3: CASSHPGPLNTEAFF. The sequence in DNA is TGTGCCAGCAGCCACCCGGGACCCTTGAACACTGAAGCTTTCTTT.